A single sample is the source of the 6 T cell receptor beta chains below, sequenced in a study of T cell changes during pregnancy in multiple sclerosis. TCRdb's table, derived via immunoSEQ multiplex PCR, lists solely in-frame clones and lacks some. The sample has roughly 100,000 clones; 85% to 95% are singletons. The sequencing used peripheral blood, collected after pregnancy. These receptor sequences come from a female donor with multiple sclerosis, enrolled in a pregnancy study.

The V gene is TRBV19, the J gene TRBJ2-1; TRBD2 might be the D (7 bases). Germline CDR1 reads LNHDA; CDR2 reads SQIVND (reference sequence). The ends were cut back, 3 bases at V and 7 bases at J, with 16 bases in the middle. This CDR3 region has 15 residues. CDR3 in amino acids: CASSMNGGRVNEQFF. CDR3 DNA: TGTGCCAGTAGTATGAACGGGGGGCGAGTGAATGAGCAGTTCTTC. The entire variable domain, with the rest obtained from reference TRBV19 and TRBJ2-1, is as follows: DGGITQSPKYLFRKEGQNVTLSCEQNLNHDAMYWYRQDPGQGLRLIYYSQIVNDFQKGDIAEGYSVSREKKESFPLTVTSAQKNPTAFYLCASSMNGGRVNEQFFGPGTRLTVL.

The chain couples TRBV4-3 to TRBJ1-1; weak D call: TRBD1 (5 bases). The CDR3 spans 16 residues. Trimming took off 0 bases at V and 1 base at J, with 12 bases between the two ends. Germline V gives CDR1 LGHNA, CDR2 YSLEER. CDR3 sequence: CASSQEAGPRNTEAFF. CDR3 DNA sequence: TGCGCCAGCAGCCAAGAGGCGGGGCCCAGGAACACTGAAGCTTTCTTT.

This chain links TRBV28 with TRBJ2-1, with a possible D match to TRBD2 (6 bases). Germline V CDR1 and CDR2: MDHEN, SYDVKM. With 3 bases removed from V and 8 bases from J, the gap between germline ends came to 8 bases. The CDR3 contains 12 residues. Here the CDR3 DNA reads TGTGCCAGCAGTTTGAGGAGGGATGAGCAGTTCTTC. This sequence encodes CASSLRRDEQFF.

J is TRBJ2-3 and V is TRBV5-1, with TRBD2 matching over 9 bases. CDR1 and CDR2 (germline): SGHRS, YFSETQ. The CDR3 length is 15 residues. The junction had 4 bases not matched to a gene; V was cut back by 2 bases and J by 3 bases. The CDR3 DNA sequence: TGCGCCAGCAGCTTAAGCCTAGCGGGGACAGATACGCAGTATTTT. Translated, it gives CASSLSLAGTDTQYF.

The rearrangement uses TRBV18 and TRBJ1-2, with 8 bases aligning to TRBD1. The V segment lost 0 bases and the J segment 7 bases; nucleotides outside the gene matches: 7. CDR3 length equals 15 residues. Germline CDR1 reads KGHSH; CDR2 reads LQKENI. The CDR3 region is CASSPPDRGRGGYTF. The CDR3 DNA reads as TGTGCCAGCTCACCACCTGACAGGGGCCGAGGTGGCTACACCTTC.

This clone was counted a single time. The DNA for the CDR3 is TGTGCCAGCGAGAGGGCCCATCTCTACGGCAATCAGCCCCAGCATTTT. Translating gives CASERAHLYGNQPQHF. V gene TRBV5-8 combines with J gene TRBJ1-5, with D unclear. The CDR3 runs to 16 residues. The ends were cut back, 7 bases at V and 2 bases at J, with 19 bases in the middle. Germline assignment: CDR1 SGHTS and CDR2 YDEGEE.